Sequencing of this TCR beta chain was carried out in a study of OX40 agonist ivuxolimab in advanced cancers. Study-level results: People who partly responded at 0.1-3.0 mg/kg had some of the least clonal expansion seen.

As to this clone: Its matching antigen is unknown.

This CDR3 has 11 residues. Trimming removed 5 bases at V and 1 base at J, with 5 bases between. Per germline, CDR1 GTSNPN and CDR2 SVGIG (reference sequence). Sequenced by immunoSEQ multiplex PCR; TCRdb stores in-frame clones only, minus some. The sample carries 75,000 to 95,000 clones, over 75% recorded once. This sequence joins TRBV30 and TRBJ1-1, with D unresolved. The TCR originated in an adult with an advanced solid tumor such as melanoma, head and neck, liver or kidney cancer. This specimen was CD4+ or CD8+ T cells sorted from blood, taken in a trial of the OX40 agonist ivuxolimab. DNA of the CDR3: TGTGCCTGGGTCCAGAACACTGAAGCTTTCTTT. Amino acid sequence: CAWVQNTEAFF.